This record looks at one T cell receptor beta chain sequence and its context. No cognate antigen has been identified for it. Base qualities are missing; no much larger clone stands one base away. This entry comes from a study of blood T cell repertoires in COVID-19 (TCRdb year 2020). A note on the overall study: The collaborator samples originated in the United States, Italy and Spain and spanned the acute and convalescent phases of COVID-19. The prospective study material was composed of cDNA or gDNA derived from T cells, B-cell-depleted T cells, or PBMCs. Deeply sampled blood TCRbeta repertoires from subjects exposed to, actively infected with, or recovered from COVID-19 were included in the dataset. A freely available public database, intended as a resource for researchers studying the immune response to SARS-CoV-2, is where the repertoires were released. The samples were drawn from the first 160 participants of the ongoing ImmuneRACE study and from 950 to 1,500 subjects provided by 6 global collaborators. The sample metadata nearly always contained a de-identified subject ID, COVID-19 status, age in years and sex. Where HLA class I and class II types were available, the types were taken from metadata supplied by the sample provider, not from assay-based typing. Study-wide conclusions, independent of this receptor: The amount of clinical and demographic metadata varied by source and participant and was provided uncurated.

A second Seattle source provided samples from volunteer blood donors who had recovered from COVID-19. Each collaborating institution followed its own protocols to collect whole blood in K2EDTA tubes. For TCRbeta analysis, collaborator samples were shipped as frozen whole blood, as isolated PBMCs, or as DNA extracted from either sample type. Looking up the germline V gene yields CDR1 SGHRS and CDR2 YFSETQ. Reading from cysteine to phenylalanine, the CDR3 counts 15 amino acids. Only the CDR3 DNA stays, 45 bases, in frame from base 1. The V end gives up 4 bases and the J end 1 base, leaving 5 bases in the junction not matched to a gene. TCRbeta CDR3 regions were amplified from genomic DNA by means of the immunoSEQ Assay, a bias-controlled multiplex PCR. Concerning the study's data processing: Nucleated cell counts per sample were estimated from amplification of reference gene primers within the assay. To quantify the absolute abundance of each unique TCRbeta CDR3 rearrangement, sequence reads were collapsed and filtered. For each sample, productive Simpson clonality was calculated as the square root of Simpson's diversity index over productive rearrangements. This immuneACCESS table, as held by TCRdb, lists in-frame sequences with V and J called but not all clones. Of the missing ones, under half trace to an unresolved V gene in checked studies; the others have no known cause. That table gives V, J and clone size, and the DNA gave D and trimming. This sample comprises about 260,000 clones, 83% of them detected only once. Clones ranked in the top ten supply roughly a tenth of the sample.

This sequence was found in a woman aged 45-59 years who had recovered from COVID-19. The rearranged segments are TRBV5-1 and TRBJ1-1; the central 9 bases match TRBD1. Sequenced sample: peripheral blood. CDR3 region: CASSPVGQGNTEAFF. The sequence in DNA is TGCGCCAGCAGCCCGGTGGGACAGGGGAACACTGAAGCTTTCTTT.